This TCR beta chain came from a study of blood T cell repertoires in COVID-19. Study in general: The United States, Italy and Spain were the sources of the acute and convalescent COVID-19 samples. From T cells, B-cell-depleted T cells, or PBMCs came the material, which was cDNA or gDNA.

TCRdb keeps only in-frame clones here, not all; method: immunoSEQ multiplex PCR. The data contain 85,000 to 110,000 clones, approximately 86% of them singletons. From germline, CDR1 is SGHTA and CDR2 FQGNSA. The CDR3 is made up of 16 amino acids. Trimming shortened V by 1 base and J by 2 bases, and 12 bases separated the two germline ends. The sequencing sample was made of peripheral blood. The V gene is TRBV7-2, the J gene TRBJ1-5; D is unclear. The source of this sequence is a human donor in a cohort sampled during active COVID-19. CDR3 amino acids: CASSLVGGQGNQPQHF. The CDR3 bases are TGTGCCAGCAGCTTAGTGGGAGGGCAGGGCAATCAGCCCCAGCATTTT. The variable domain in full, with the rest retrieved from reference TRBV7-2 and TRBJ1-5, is GAGVSQSPSNKVTEKGKDVELRCDPISGHTALYWYRQSLGQGLEFLIYFQGNSAPDKSGLPSDRFSAERTGGSVSTLTIQRTQQEDSAVYLCASSLVGGQGNQPQHFGDGTRLSIL.